This T cell receptor (beta chain) originates from a study of cytomegalovirus exposure and HLA in healthy donors. General study points: Reportedly, HLA-A and HLA-B alleles of most subjects were accurately predicted from TCR beta. Clonal expansion, a later analysis showed, was greater in HLA-associated TCR beta chains than in equally common others. CMV serostatus was the sole immune exposure information available. A likely sequencing artifact accounted for one observed cluster of highly shared sequence variants.

This clone occurred many times. No antigen is known for it. V trimming: 2 bases; J trimming: 2 bases; junction bases outside the gene matches: 3. CDR1 is SGHNT, CDR2 YYREEE, per germline (reference sequence). This CDR3 is built from 16 residues. The PCR ran on 60 Vbeta and 13 Jbeta primers. Assay used: immunoSEQ multiplex PCR; TCRdb lists only in-frame clones, some missing. This sample has approximately 130,000 clones, with 60% to 80% found just once. The sequence was collected from a middle-aged man in good health and CMV-seronegative. The sample was PBMCs. The rearrangement uses TRBV5-4 and TRBJ2-3; the match to TRBD2 covers 12 bases. The CDR3 sequence is CASSFRTSGATDTQYF. Written as DNA, the CDR3 is TGTGCCAGCAGCTTCAGGACTAGCGGGGCCACAGATACGCAGTATTTT.